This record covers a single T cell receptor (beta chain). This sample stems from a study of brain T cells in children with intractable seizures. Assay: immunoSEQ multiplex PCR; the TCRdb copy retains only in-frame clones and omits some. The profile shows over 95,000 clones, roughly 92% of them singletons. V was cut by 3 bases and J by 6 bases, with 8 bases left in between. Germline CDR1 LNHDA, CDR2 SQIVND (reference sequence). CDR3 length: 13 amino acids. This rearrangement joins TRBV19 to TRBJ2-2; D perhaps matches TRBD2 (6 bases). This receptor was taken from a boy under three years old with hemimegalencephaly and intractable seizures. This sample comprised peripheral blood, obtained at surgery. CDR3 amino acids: CASSIGGAGELFF. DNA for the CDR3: TGTGCCAGTAGTATCGGAGGGGCCGGGGAGCTGTTTTTT.